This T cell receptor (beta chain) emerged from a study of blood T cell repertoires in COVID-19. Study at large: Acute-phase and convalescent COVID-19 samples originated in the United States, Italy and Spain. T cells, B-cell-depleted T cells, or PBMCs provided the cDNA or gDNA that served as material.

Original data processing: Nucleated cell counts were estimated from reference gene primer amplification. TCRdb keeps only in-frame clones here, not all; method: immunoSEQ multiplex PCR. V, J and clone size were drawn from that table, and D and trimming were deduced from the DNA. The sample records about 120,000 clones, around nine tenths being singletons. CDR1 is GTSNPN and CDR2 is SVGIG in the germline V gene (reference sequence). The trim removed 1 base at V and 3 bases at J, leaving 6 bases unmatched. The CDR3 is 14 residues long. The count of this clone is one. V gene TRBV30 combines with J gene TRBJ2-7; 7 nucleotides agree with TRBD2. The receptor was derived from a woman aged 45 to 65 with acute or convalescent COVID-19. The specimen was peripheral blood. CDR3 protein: CAWSGLASNYEQYF. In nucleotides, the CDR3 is TGTGCCTGGAGTGGACTAGCATCCAACTACGAGCAGTACTTC.